One sample yielded the 20 T cell receptor beta chains listed below, sequenced in a study of T-cell memory formation after mild COVID-19. TCRdb re-called the 5' RACE reads with MiXCR, one entry per CDR3 protein. The sample holds about 140,000 distinct CDR3 sequences, about 19% seen once. The sequenced sample was PBMCs or a T cell subset sorted from them (not recorded which). The receptors originated from an adult woman who had mild COVID-19 (a few samples of this study predate the infection). Cell type and time point are not known.

This clonotype was found a few times. V gene TRBV29-1 combines with J gene TRBJ1-1; 7 bases agree with TRBD1. V was pared by 4 bases and J by 5 bases, with 10 bases of the junction left unmatched. This CDR3 region has 14 residues. Germline lookup yields CDR1 SQVTM and CDR2 ANQGSEA. CDR3 nucleotide sequence: TGCAGCGTTGGATACAGGGGAAAAACTACTGAAGCTTTCTTT. Translated: CSVGYRGKTTEAFF.

The chain recombines TRBV11-2 with TRBJ2-7; D could derive from TRBD1 or TRBD2 (5 bases each). Germline-derived CDR1 and CDR2 are SGHAT and FQNNGV. V lost 8 bases to trimming and J lost 0 bases, with 20 bases between them. The CDR3 loop spans 16 amino acids. As DNA, the CDR3 is TGTGCCAGCTCCCCTCGGGCAGGGACGACCTCCTACGAGCAGTACTTC. The encoded protein is CASSPRAGTTSYEQYF.

This sequence joins TRBV5-1 and TRBJ1-4; the match to TRBD1 covers 9 bases. The CDR3 runs 15 residues. The junction had 8 bases not matched to a gene; V was cut back by 4 bases and J by 7 bases. CDR1 is SGHRS and CDR2 is YFSETQ in the germline V gene. The CDR3: CASSAGQGLSEKLFF. CDR3 nucleotides: TGCGCCAGCAGCGCGGGACAGGGCTTGTCTGAAAAACTGTTTTTT.

The CDR3 DNA sequence: TGTGCCAGCAGTGAAGCGGTTAGCAATCAGCCCCAGCATTTT. This codes for CASSEAVSNQPQHF. The chain employs TRBV2 and TRBJ1-5; D is ambiguous. The V gene's germline CDR1 is SNHLY and CDR2 FYNNEI. The CDR3 is 14 amino acids. Trimming shortened V by 0 bases and J by 0 bases, and 3 bases separated the two germline ends.

V gene TRBV7-8 combines with J gene TRBJ1-6; 9 nucleotides line up with TRBD1. This CDR3 is 14 amino acids long. The trim removed 3 bases at V and 9 bases at J, leaving 3 bases unmatched. CDR1 and CDR2 (germline): SGHVS, FQNEAQ. This CDR3 is CASSFEDRGSPLHF. CDR3 bases: TGTGCCAGCAGCTTCGAGGACAGGGGTTCACCCCTCCACTTT.

V gene TRBV6-1 combines with J gene TRBJ2-2; unclear D gene. CDR3 length equals 14 residues. V lost 4 bases, J lost 3 bases, and 9 bases lay in between. Germline assignment: CDR1 MNHNS and CDR2 SASEGT. The CDR3 DNA reads as TGTGCCAGCAGTGGGGAAGTTCACACCGGGGAGCTGTTTTTT. This sequence encodes CASSGEVHTGELFF.

The chain joins TRBV5-1 to TRBJ1-4; 7 nucleotides line up with TRBD1. The CDR3 spans 14 residues. The trim removed 1 base at V and 8 bases at J, leaving 5 bases unmatched. The germline V gene has CDR1 SGHRS and CDR2 YFSETQ. In DNA form, the CDR3 reads TGCGCCAGCAGCTTGTCGGGACAGCGCGAAAAACTGTTTTTT. Translated, it gives CASSLSGQREKLFF.

CDR3 in DNA: TGTGCCACCGAGGGTCGAAGGGATTCTGGCTACACCTTC. The encoded protein is CATEGRRDSGYTF. The rearrangement uses TRBV24-1 and TRBJ1-2; no clear D. Trimming stripped 9 bases from V and 7 bases from J, with 17 bases between. This CDR3 is 13 amino acids long. CDR1 is KGHDR, CDR2 SFDVKD, per germline.

In this sample, this clonotype turned up a few times. The chain has TRBV10-3 and TRBJ2-7; tentative D call: TRBD2 (5 bases). The length of the CDR3 is 11 residues. Looked up from germline, CDR1 is ENHRY and CDR2 is SYGVKD. The V gene lost 6 bases and the J gene lost 7 bases, with 10 bases spanning the gap. This chain's CDR3 is CAISDYPEQYF. Written as DNA, the CDR3 is TGTGCCATCAGCGACTATCCTGAGCAGTACTTC.

The table lists this clonotype with many counts. The DNA for the CDR3 is TGTGCCAGCAGTTTTGAATCCCCCACAGATACGCAGTATTTT. Protein product: CASSFESPTDTQYF. The V call is TRBV12-3 or TRBV12-4, the J call TRBJ2-3; D gene ambiguous. The V and J ends lost 3 bases and 2 bases respectively, with 9 bases between them. The CDR3 covers 14 residues.

This clonotype was seen more than once but under ten times. V is TRBV12-3 or TRBV12-4 and J is TRBJ2-5; 9 positions agree with TRBD1. Unmatched junction bases numbered 6, after V lost 6 bases and J lost 7 bases. CDR3 length: 13 amino acids. In nucleotides, the CDR3 is TGTGCCAGCAGAAGGACAGGGGAAGTGACCCAGTACTTC. Its protein product is CASRRTGEVTQYF.

This clonotype came up a few times. The chain uses TRBV24-1 and TRBJ2-1; D call uncertain. CDR3 size: 13 residues. CDR1 KGHDR and CDR2 SFDVKD come from the germline V gene. Trimming stripped 2 bases from V and 9 bases from J, with 10 bases between. The CDR3 region has the DNA TGTGCCACCAGTGATTCGGCTCGGAGTGAGCAGTTCTTC. As protein: CATSDSARSEQFF.

The gene calls are TRBV12-3 or TRBV12-4 and TRBJ2-3, with 7 nucleotides matching TRBD2. V gave up 3 bases and J gave up 5 bases; unmatched junction bases: 5. The CDR3 totals 14 residues. In DNA form, the CDR3 reads TGTGCCAGCAGTTTCGGGCCGGGGGGAGATACGCAGTATTTT. Protein sequence: CASSFGPGGDTQYF.

This clonotype has a handful of counts. The V and J genes are TRBV5-1 and TRBJ2-2; D is unresolved. Trimming stripped 3 bases from V and 2 bases from J, with 11 bases between. The CDR3 spans 15 residues. Germline V gene sequence: CDR1 SGHRS, CDR2 YFSETQ. CDR3 amino acids: CASSSRTGNTGELFF. The CDR3 DNA is TGCGCCAGCAGCTCCAGGACGGGTAACACCGGGGAGCTGTTTTTT. The full variable domain, in which reference TRBV5-1 and TRBJ2-2 provide the parts outside the CDR3, is KAGVTQTPRYLIKTRGQQVTLSCSPISGHRSVSWYQQTPGQGLQFLFEYFSETQRNKGNFPGRFSGRQFSNSRSEMNVSTLELGDSALYLCASSSRTGNTGELFFGEGSRLTVL.

There are a few counts of this clonotype. The CDR3 region is CSVGTTSTDTQYF. In nucleotides, the CDR3 is TGCAGCGTTGGGACAACTAGCACAGATACGCAGTATTTT. The chain combines TRBV29-1 with TRBJ2-3, with D possibly TRBD1 on 5 matching bases. The CDR3 covers 13 residues. Deletions cut 4 bases from V and 0 bases from J, with 8 bases between. Germline loops: CDR1 SQVTM, CDR2 ANQGSEA.

This clonotype was seen only a few times. The genes are TRBV12-3 or TRBV12-4 and TRBJ2-3; D uncertain. V gave up 6 bases and J gave up 7 bases, with 8 bases separating them. The CDR3 loop spans 11 amino acids. CDR3 in amino acids: CASRATHTQYF. CDR3 DNA sequence: TGTGCCAGCAGGGCGACCCATACGCAGTATTTT.

This clonotype has a handful of counts. V and J are TRBV28 and TRBJ2-7; the match to TRBD2 covers 8 bases. Germline CDR1 and CDR2: MDHEN and SYDVKM. V was clipped by 7 bases and J by 4 bases; unmatched bases: 12. There are 15 residues in the CDR3. CDR3 in DNA: TGTGCCAGCACCCTCTCTACTAGCGGCCTATACGAGCAGTACTTC. Its protein product is CASTLSTSGLYEQYF.

This clonotype was counted between two and nine times. V and J are TRBV29-1 and TRBJ1-1; D not resolved. Germline CDR1 is SQVTM and CDR2 is ANQGSEA. The CDR3 consists of 11 residues. V lost 0 bases, J lost 11 bases, and 10 bases lay in between. CDR3 region: CSVEDRTVAFF. DNA for the CDR3: TGCAGCGTTGAAGATCGGACTGTGGCTTTCTTT.

There are many counts of this clonotype. The gene calls are TRBV12-3 or TRBV12-4 and TRBJ2-7; D remains unclear. With 3 bases removed from V and 2 bases from J, the gap between germline ends came to 8 bases. The CDR3 length is 13 residues. The CDR3: CASSFTITYEQYF. The CDR3 nucleotides read TGTGCCAGCAGTTTTACCATCACCTACGAGCAGTACTTC.

The V call is TRBV6-6, the J call TRBJ1-6; tentatively, D is TRBD1 (5 bases). Trimming removed 2 bases at V and 6 bases at J, with 8 bases between. The CDR3 runs 14 residues. Looked up from germline, CDR1 is MNHNY and CDR2 is SVGAGI (reference sequence). The CDR3 protein is CASSYGDGNSPLHF. The CDR3 coding sequence is TGTGCCAGCAGTTACGGGGACGGTAATTCACCCCTCCACTTT.